This is a list of T cell receptor beta chains from one sample in a study of blood T cell repertoires in COVID-19. Sequencing used immunoSEQ multiplex PCR; TCRdb keeps in-frame clones, though not all of them. This sample has 250,000 to 400,000 clones; around 87% occur once, and the top ten carry about 5%. Sample: PBMCs or T cells enriched from blood (not recorded which). These receptors came from a woman aged 30 to 39 who had recovered from COVID-19. The CDR3 runs from the conserved cysteine through the conserved F or W. The D gene is left open where the match is weak. A clone size is listed for some rows: how often the clone was seen (once, few, many), or a class if it is expanded.

v_gene	abundance	j_gene	d_gene	CDR3aa	CDR3nt
TRBV10-3	.	TRBJ1-2	TRBD1	CAISGDREVSGYTF	TGTGCCATCAGTGGCGACAGGGAGGTCTCGGGCTACACCTTC
TRBV12-3/TRBV12-4	once	TRBJ2-3	.	CASSTRGTDTQYF	TGTGCCAGCAGTACCAGGGGAACAGATACGCAGTATTTT
TRBV24-1	.	TRBJ2-7	TRBD1	CATSPGGGTGISYEQYF	TGTGCCACCAGCCCGGGGGGAGGGACAGGGATTTCCTACGAGCAGTACTTC
TRBV19	.	TRBJ1-1	TRBD1	CASKTGGAGSMNTEAFF	TGTGCCAGTAAGACAGGGGGCGCGGGGTCCATGAACACTGAAGCTTTCTTT
TRBV7-2	once	TRBJ2-1	.	CASSLEIYYYNEQFF	TGTGCCAGCAGCTTAGAAATCTACTACTACAATGAGCAGTTCTTC
TRBV5-4	.	TRBJ1-1	TRBD1	CASSDGQGRAGTEAFF	TGTGCCAGCAGCGACGGACAGGGTAGGGCCGGCACTGAAGCTTTCTTT
TRBV5-1	once	TRBJ2-2	.	CASSLSSGTGGVTGELFF	TGCGCCAGCAGCTTGTCCTCCGGGACTGGCGGGGTGACCGGGGAGCTGTTTTTT
TRBV5-6	.	TRBJ2-2	.	CASSWYGGLDTGELFF	TGTGCCAGCAGCTGGTATGGGGGCCTGGACACCGGGGAGCTGTTTTTT
TRBV11-1	.	TRBJ2-1	.	CASSLVAGSYNEQFF	TGTGCCAGCAGCTTAGTTGCGGGGTCCTACAATGAGCAGTTCTTC
TRBV6-5	.	TRBJ1-2	.	CASSYPGQGTGYTF	TGTGCCAGCAGTTACCCCGGGCAGGGGACTGGCTACACCTTC
TRBV3-1/TRBV3-2	.	TRBJ2-5	.	CASSPESGLSQYF	TGTGCCAGCAGCCCCGAGAGCGGCCTGTCCCAGTACTTC
TRBV6-1	.	TRBJ1-2	.	CASSEVESRHGYTF	TGTGCCAGCAGTGAAGTGGAGTCGAGGCATGGCTACACCTTC
TRBV3-1/TRBV3-2	once	TRBJ1-2	.	CASSHSVYGYTF	TGTGCCAGCAGCCACTCAGTTTATGGCTACACCTTC
TRBV2	.	TRBJ1-2	.	CASCTQRATNYGYTF	TGTGCCAGCTGTACCCAAAGAGCTACGAACTATGGCTACACCTTC
TRBV19	.	TRBJ2-2	TRBD2	CASSILAGDTGELFF	TGTGCCAGTAGTATCCTAGCGGGGGACACCGGGGAGCTGTTTTTT
TRBV4-1	.	TRBJ1-1	.	CASSQGPGAGTEAFF	TGCGCCAGCAGCCAAGGTCCAGGGGCGGGCACTGAAGCTTTCTTT
TRBV6-5	.	TRBJ2-7	TRBD1	CATGQGGEQYF	TGTGCCACTGGACAGGGGGGCGAGCAGTACTTC